This T cell receptor (beta chain) was documented in a study of T cell responses to AZD1222 COVID-19 vaccine (dated by TCRdb to 2020 to 2022). In the study overall: Because spike-specific TCR depth and breadth did not differ between the two schedules, AZD1222 recipients who got a second dose at roughly 4 weeks were pooled with those who got a second dose at roughly 12 weeks. TCR sequencing was performed for some 250 trial participants, of whom roughly 200 were given two doses of AZD1222 and about 25 were given two doses of MenACWY control vaccine. Trial participants were enrolled into age subgroups of 18-55, 56-69 and 70-plus years, which contained around 150, 29 and 61 TCR-sequenced participants, respectively. Results the study describes overall, beyond this receptor: Reportedly, close to half of the unique spike-specific TCRs recognized epitopes lying outside the regions that are mutated in the B.1.351 and B.1.1.7 variants. Participants were mostly white British, with more females than males. The authors suggested clonal diversity may have been underestimated. The 56-69-year group was small, and its depth increase did not reach significance, likely because of low power. Spike-specific TCR breadth and depth rose significantly after two AZD1222 doses compared with day 0 and with MenACWY recipients. Because no samples from the day 14 peak response were available, repertoires could be characterized only after the peak T cell response. The vaccine-associated CD4 TCRs covered the entire spike protein, and the dominant responses fell in regions 160-218 and 743-854. Conclusions about previously exposed vaccinees are limited, since just five to seven AZD1222 recipients were seropositive for SARS-CoV-2 at baseline.

On this clone: Its specific antigen is unknown. The input lacks base qualities; no much larger clone sits a single base away.

The CDR3 regions of human TCRbeta chains were subjected to immunosequencing. Per the source publication's procedure: TCRs in the repertoires were matched against a reference library of SARS-CoV-2-specific TCRs that had been generated with the MIRA antigen-specificity platform. Breadth meant the fraction of unique TCRs that were SARS-CoV-2-associated, whereas depth meant the fraction of total T cells that were SARS-CoV-2-associated. Using the MIRA data, each spike-specific TCR was mapped to the spike region that the TCR reacts to and placed in a CD4 or CD8 class. Log10-transformed breadth and depth values were compared by one-way ANOVA with Sidak's multiple comparisons tests. TCRdb stores this immuneACCESS table with in-frame sequences only. Part of the clones is absent; in the studies checked, under half of the shortfall reflects unresolved V genes, and no reason is known for the rest. V, J and clone size are those of that table, while D and trimming were read from the DNA. The sample table shows fewer than 200,000 clones, and approximately 92% are seen once. The ten largest account for 10% of the sample.

The germline V gene encodes CDR1 LNHNV and CDR2 YYDKDF (reference sequence). The CDR3 goes from the cysteine to the phenylalanine over 15 residues. Only the CDR3 part of the read is kept: 45 bases, read in frame from the first base. The V end gives up 5 bases and the J end 7 bases, leaving 11 bases in the junction not matched to a gene. What the time point label conveys for this sample: baseline before first vaccination. Vaccinee samples were obtained from the UK trials COV001 and COV002, which included a single-blind randomized controlled phase 2/3 trial of AZD1222 (ChAdOx1 nCoV-19) in healthy adults. Trial participant PBMC samples were collected at day 0 and day 28 after the second dose for TCRbeta chain sequencing.

This clonotype originated in an adult in good health. This sample comprised peripheral blood, obtained on day 0 of AZD1222 vaccination. The V and J genes are TRBV15 and TRBJ1-5; TRBD1 matches 7 bases in the middle. The CDR3 protein sequence reads: CATSSKRGQRQPQHF. The bases are TGTGCCACCAGCTCCAAAAGGGGGCAGAGGCAGCCCCAGCATTTT.